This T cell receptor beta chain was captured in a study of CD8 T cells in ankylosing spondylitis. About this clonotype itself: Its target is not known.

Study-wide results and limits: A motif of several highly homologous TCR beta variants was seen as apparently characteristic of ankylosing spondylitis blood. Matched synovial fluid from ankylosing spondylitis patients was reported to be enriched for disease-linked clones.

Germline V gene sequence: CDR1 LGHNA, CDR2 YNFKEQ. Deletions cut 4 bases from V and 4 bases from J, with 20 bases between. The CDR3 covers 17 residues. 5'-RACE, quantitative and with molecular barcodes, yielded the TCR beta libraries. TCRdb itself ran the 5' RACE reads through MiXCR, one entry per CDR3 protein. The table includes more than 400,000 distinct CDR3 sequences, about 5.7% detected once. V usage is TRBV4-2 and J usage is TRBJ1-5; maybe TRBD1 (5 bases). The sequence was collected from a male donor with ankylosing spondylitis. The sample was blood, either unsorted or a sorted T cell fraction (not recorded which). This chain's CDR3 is CASSPQWTHNLNQPQHF. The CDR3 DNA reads TGTGCCAGCAGCCCCCAGTGGACACACAATCTAAATCAGCCCCAGCATTTT.